This T cell receptor (beta chain) was identified during a study of radiation and T cells in renal cell carcinoma. The time point here: blood 2 weeks post-SBRT. Specified treatment: 15 Gy SBRT to primary tumor, nephrectomy 4 weeks later. This renal cell carcinoma was of the clear cell type. The table came from immunoSEQ multiplex PCR; TCRdb's copy has only in-frame clones and leaves some out. In the table there are roughly 80,000 clones, 80% to 90% of which are singletons. The source of this sequence is a woman aged 50 to 65 with renal cell carcinoma. Material: blood, obtained from a patient whose treatment included radiotherapy and nephrectomy.

CDR3: CASSLQGMNIQYF. CDR3 sequence (DNA): TGTGCCAGCAGCTTGCAAGGGATGAACATTCAGTACTTC. The chain has TRBV5-4 and TRBJ2-4; no clear D gene. Trimming shortened V by 1 base and J by 7 bases, and 9 bases separated the two germline ends. The CDR3 is 13 residues long. Looked up from germline, CDR1 is SGHNT and CDR2 is YYREEE (reference sequence).